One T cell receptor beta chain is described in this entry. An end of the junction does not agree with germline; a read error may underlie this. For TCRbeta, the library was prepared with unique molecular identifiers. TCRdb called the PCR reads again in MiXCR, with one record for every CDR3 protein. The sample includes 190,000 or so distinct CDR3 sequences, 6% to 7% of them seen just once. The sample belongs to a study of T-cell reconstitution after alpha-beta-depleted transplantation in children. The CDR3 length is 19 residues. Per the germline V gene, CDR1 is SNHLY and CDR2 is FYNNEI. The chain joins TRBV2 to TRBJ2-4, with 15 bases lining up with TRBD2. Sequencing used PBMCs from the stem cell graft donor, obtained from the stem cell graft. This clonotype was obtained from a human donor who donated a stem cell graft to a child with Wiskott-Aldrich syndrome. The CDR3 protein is CTSSTGLAGGKLAKNIQYF. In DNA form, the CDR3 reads TGTACCAGCAGTACCGGACTAGCGGGAGGGAAACTAGCCAAAAACATTCAGTACTTC.